The 15 T cell receptor beta chains reported below all come from one sample, sequenced in a study of cytomegalovirus exposure and HLA in healthy donors. The study ran its PCR with 60 Vbeta and 13 Jbeta primers. Some clones are missing from TCRdb's copy, which holds only in-frame ones; the method was immunoSEQ multiplex PCR. Of tens of thousands of clones in the sample, 6.5% to 8% were seen once. The sample consisted of PBMCs. These receptors were collected from a man in his fifties in good health and CMV-seronegative.

Written as DNA, the CDR3 is TGTGCCACGCAACTTCGGGGATCGGTAAATCAGCCCCAGCATTTT. Its protein is CATQLRGSVNQPQHF. This chain links TRBV19 with TRBJ1-5; the D is unclear. The V gene's germline CDR1 is LNHDA and CDR2 SQIVND (reference sequence). V shed 10 bases and J shed 4 bases, with 20 bases lying between them. The CDR3 has 15 amino acids.

J is TRBJ2-3 and V is TRBV12-5; 7 nucleotides match TRBD1. Germline assignment: CDR1 LGHNT and CDR2 FRNRAP. V was clipped by 4 bases and J by 2 bases; unmatched bases: 9. The CDR3 extends over 16 amino acids. The CDR3 sequence is CASGSPTGHSTDTQYF. CDR3 DNA: TGTGCTAGTGGTTCCCCGACAGGGCATTCCACAGATACGCAGTATTTT.

The chain couples TRBV4-2 to TRBJ1-5, with D possibly TRBD1 on 6 matching bases. The CDR3 loop spans 16 amino acids. Trimming removed 2 bases at V and 2 bases at J, with 13 bases between. The V gene's germline CDR1 is LGHNA and CDR2 YNFKEQ. The DNA for the CDR3 is TGTGCCAGCAGCCAACCAGGGGTAGGGGGCAATCAGCCCCAGCATTTT. Translating it yields CASSQPGVGGNQPQHF.

V is TRBV28 and J is TRBJ2-7; 9 nucleotides agree with TRBD2. The germline CDR1 and CDR2 sequences are MDHEN and SYDVKM. The CDR3 is made up of 14 amino acids. J was trimmed by 5 bases and V by 7 bases; bases with no gene match: 9. CDR3 in amino acids: CASTAGAGGNEQYF. The CDR3 DNA reads TGTGCCAGCACCGCCGGAGCGGGAGGTAACGAGCAGTACTTC.

V is TRBV9 and J is TRBJ2-2, with 9 positions matching TRBD2. The CDR3 loop spans 16 amino acids. The V segment lost 0 bases and the J segment 7 bases; nucleotides outside the gene matches: 7. Germline V gene data show CDR1 as SGDLS and CDR2 as YYNGEE. In DNA, the CDR3 is TGTGCCAGCAGCGTAGAAGTAGCGGGGGTTCACGGGGAGCTGTTTTTT. It encodes CASSVEVAGVHGELFF.

The V and J genes are TRBV30 and TRBJ1-2; TRBD1 agrees at 9 bases. V trimming: 7 bases; J trimming: 8 bases; junction bases outside the gene matches: 5. The CDR3 consists of 11 residues. CDR1 is GTSNPN, CDR2 SVGIG, per germline (reference sequence). The CDR3 region is CASGQGRGYTF. The DNA of the CDR3 is TGTGCCTCGGGACAGGGAAGGGGCTACACCTTC.

This clone was found a few times. The CDR3 nucleotides read TGCGCCAGCAGCTTTACTCCCGGGACAGCCGGGGAGCTGTTTTTT. Its protein product is CASSFTPGTAGELFF. The chain uses TRBV5-1 and TRBJ2-2, with TRBD1 matching 7 bases. Germline V gene sequence: CDR1 SGHRS, CDR2 YFSETQ. Losses at the gene ends were 2 bases for V and 6 bases for J; bases not matched to a gene: 7. CDR3 length: 15 amino acids. Full variable domain (rest looked up from reference TRBV5-1 and TRBJ2-2): KAGVTQTPRYLIKTRGQQVTLSCSPISGHRSVSWYQQTPGQGLQFLFEYFSETQRNKGNFPGRFSGRQFSNSRSEMNVSTLELGDSALYLCASSFTPGTAGELFFGEGSRLTVL.

The chain is built from TRBV7-2 and TRBJ1-1; the match to TRBD1 covers 8 bases. Germline-derived CDR1 and CDR2 are SGHTA and FQGNSA. CDR3 length: 12 residues. V trimming: 10 bases; J trimming: 4 bases; junction bases outside the gene matches: 5. The CDR3 spells CATQGALTEAFF. The DNA for the CDR3 is TGTGCCACCCAGGGGGCGCTCACTGAAGCTTTCTTT.

This clone was seen only a few times. The chain combines TRBV7-8 with TRBJ2-1; TRBD2 agrees at 9 bases. With 8 bases clipped from V and 5 bases from J, the junction kept 7 bases outside the gene matches. Per the germline V gene, CDR1 is SGHVS and CDR2 is FQNEAQ. CDR3 length: 14 residues. The CDR3 loop reads CASSEGLADNEQFF. In DNA, the CDR3 is TGTGCCAGCTCTGAGGGACTAGCAGACAATGAGCAGTTCTTC.

The chain is built from TRBV28 and TRBJ2-6, with D possibly being TRBD2 (6 bases). CDR1 is MDHEN and CDR2 is SYDVKM in the germline V gene. With 4 bases removed from V and 2 bases from J, the gap between germline ends came to 9 bases. There are 15 residues in the CDR3. CDR3 coding DNA: TGTGCCAGCAGTTCGGGAGATACTGGGGCCAACGTCCTGACTTTC. Translation: CASSSGDTGANVLTF. Full variable domain (missing parts from reference TRBV28 and TRBJ2-6): DVKVTQSSRYLVKRTGEKVFLECVQDMDHENMFWYRQDPGLGLRLIYFSYDVKMKEKGDIPEGYSVSREKKERFSLILESASTNQTSMYLCASSSGDTGANVLTFGAGSRLTVL.

This chain links TRBV6-5 with TRBJ1-1, with 7 bases fitting TRBD1. The CDR3 covers 15 residues. CDR1 is MNHEY and CDR2 is SVGAGI in the germline V gene. The trim removed 2 bases at V and 5 bases at J, leaving 8 bases unmatched. The CDR3, as DNA: TGTGCCAGCAGTTACGACACAGGGGCGAGGACTGAAGCTTTCTTT. Its protein is CASSYDTGARTEAFF.

This rearrangement joins TRBV2 to TRBJ2-3, with 8 bases fitting TRBD2. Germline V gene lookup returns CDR1 SNHLY and CDR2 FYNNEI. With V trimmed by 7 bases and J by 3 bases, 6 bases remained unmatched. CDR3 length: 14 residues. Written as DNA, the CDR3 is TGTGCCAGCATGAGCGGGGGAATGACAGATACGCAGTATTTT. Translated, it gives CASMSGGMTDTQYF.

The sample holds a few counts of this clone. This chain's CDR3 is CATCFGQGTNEKLFF. The CDR3, as DNA: TGTGCCACTTGTTTCGGGCAGGGCACTAATGAAAAACTGTTTTTT. The V and J genes are TRBV5-6 and TRBJ1-4; possibly TRBD1 for D (5 bases). The CDR3 extends over 15 amino acids. Germline values: CDR1 SGHDT, CDR2 YYEEEE. V lost 9 bases and J 2 bases, leaving 17 bases between the germline ends.

This clone was found a few times. The rearrangement uses TRBV25-1 and TRBJ2-7; 11 bases are shared with TRBD2. V lost 3 bases, J lost 5 bases, and 6 bases stayed unmatched. Germline CDR1 and CDR2: MGHDK and SYGVNS. There are 15 residues in the CDR3. The CDR3: CASSDPGLAVDEQYF. DNA for the CDR3: TGTGCCAGCAGTGACCCGGGACTAGCGGTAGACGAGCAGTACTTC.

The table lists this clone with a few counts. The genes are TRBV28 and TRBJ2-1; 11 bases align to TRBD2. CDR3 length equals 16 residues. The ends lost 6 bases at V and 0 bases at J; junction bases unmatched: 4. CDR1 and CDR2 from the germline V gene are MDHEN and SYDVKM. As DNA, the CDR3 is TGTGCCAGCAGACTGGGACTAGCGGACTCCTACAATGAGCAGTTCTTC. Encoded protein: CASRLGLADSYNEQFF.